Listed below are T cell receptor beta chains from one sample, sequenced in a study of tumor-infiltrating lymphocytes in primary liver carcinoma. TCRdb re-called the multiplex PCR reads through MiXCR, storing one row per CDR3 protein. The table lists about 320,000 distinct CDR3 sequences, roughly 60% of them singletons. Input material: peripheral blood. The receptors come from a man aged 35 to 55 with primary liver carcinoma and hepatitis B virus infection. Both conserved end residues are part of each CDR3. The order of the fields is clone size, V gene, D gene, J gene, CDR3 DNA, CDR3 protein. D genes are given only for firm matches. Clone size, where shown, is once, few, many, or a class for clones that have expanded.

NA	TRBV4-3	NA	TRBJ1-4	TGCGCCAGCAGCCAAGGGACGGTGAAAGAAAAACTGTTTTTT	CASSQGTVKEKLFF
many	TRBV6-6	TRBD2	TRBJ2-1	TGTGCCAGTATACCGGGACTAGCGGGAGTCAGTGAGCAGTTCTTC	CASIPGLAGVSEQFF
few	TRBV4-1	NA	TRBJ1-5	TGCGCCAGCAACCAAGAGAGGGGACAAGACAATCAGCCCCAGCATTTT	CASNQERGQDNQPQHF
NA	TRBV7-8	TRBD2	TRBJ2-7	TGTGCCAGCAGCTTATTTGGGCTAGCGGGAGAGGTCGAGCAGTACTTC	CASSLFGLAGEVEQYF
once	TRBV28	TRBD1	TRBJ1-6	TGTGCCGGCAGTTTCTCCTCGACAGGGGTTAATTCACCCCTCCACTTT	CAGSFSSTGVNSPLHF
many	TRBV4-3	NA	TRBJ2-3	TGCGCCAGCAGCCAGACCCGACACGGGGGACATACGCAGTATTTT	CASSQTRHGGHTQYF
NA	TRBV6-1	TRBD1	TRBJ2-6	TGTGCCAGCAGTGAACTTTCGAGGTCTCTTGACAGGGTCAGATCTGGGGCCAACGTCCTGACTTTC	CASSELSRSLDRVRSGANVLTF
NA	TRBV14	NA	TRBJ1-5	TGTGCCAGCGGCCAAGATGGGCGGGCTCATCAGCCCCAGCATTTT	CASGQDGRAHQPQHF
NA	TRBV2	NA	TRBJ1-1	TGTGCCAGCAGTGGAGCAGGGTTGGGCACTGAAGCTTTCTTT	CASSGAGLGTEAFF
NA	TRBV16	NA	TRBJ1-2	TGTGCCAGCAGCCAAGCCCAATTGGACCCTCAAGGCTACACCTTC	CASSQAQLDPQGYTF
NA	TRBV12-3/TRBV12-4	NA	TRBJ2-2	TGTGCCAGCAGTTTGGATAGGATCACCGGGGGGCTGTTTTTT	CASSLDRITGGLFF
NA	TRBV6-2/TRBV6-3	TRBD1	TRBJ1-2	TGTGCCAGCACCCAGGGGGTTTATGGCTACACCTTC	CASTQGVYGYTF
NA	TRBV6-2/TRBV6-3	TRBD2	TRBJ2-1	TGTGCCAGCATGGTTAGCGGGAGTCGGGGACCCTACAATGAGCAGTTCTTC	CASMVSGSRGPYNEQFF
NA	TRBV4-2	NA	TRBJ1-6	TGCGCCAACAGCCAAGATCTCCAAGGGCAGGGGTCGTCCTGTAATTCACCCCTCCACTTT	CANSQDLQGQGSSCNSPLHF
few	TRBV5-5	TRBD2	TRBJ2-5	TGTGCCAGCAGGCCACTAGCGGGGGGGGAGACCCAGTACTTC	CASRPLAGGETQYF
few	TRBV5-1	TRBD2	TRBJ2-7	TGCGCCAGCAGCTTGGGCCCTAGCGGAGATAACTACGAGCAGTACTTC	CASSLGPSGDNYEQYF
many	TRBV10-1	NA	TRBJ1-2	TGCGCCAGCAGTGAGTCCGGGACGCTTGGCTACACCTTC	CASSESGTLGYTF
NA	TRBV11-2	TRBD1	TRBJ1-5	TGTGTCAGCAGCCCGGACAGGGATCAGCCTCAGCATTTT	CVSSPDRDQPQHF
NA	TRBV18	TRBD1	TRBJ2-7	TGTCCCAGCTCACAAACAGGGGATGAGCAGTACTTC	CPSSQTGDEQYF
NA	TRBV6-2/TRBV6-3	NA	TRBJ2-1	TGTGCCAGCGGCCCGCTTCGGAGGGATGAGCAGTTCTTC	CASGPLRRDEQFF
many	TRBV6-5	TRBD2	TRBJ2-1	TGTGCCAGCAGCCCCACTAGCGGCCCTTACAATGAGCAGTTCTTC	CASSPTSGPYNEQFF
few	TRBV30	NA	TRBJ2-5	TGTGCCTGGAGTGTACAGGAGCGGGCGACCCAGTACTTC	CAWSVQERATQYF
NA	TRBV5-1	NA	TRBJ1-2	TGCGCCAGCAGCTACGGCGGGGGAACGGGCTATGGCTACACCTTC	CASSYGGGTGYGYTF
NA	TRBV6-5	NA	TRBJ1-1	TGTGCCAGCAGGTCCCGTTACACTGAAGCTCTCTTT	CASRSRYTEALF
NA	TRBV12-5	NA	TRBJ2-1	TGTGCTAGTGGTAAACCCTCCGGACTGGGAATTCTTGATGAGCAGCTCTTC	CASGKPSGLGILDEQLF
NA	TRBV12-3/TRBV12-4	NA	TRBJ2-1	NA	CTSILGQEDVNEQFF
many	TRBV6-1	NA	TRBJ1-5	TGTGCCAGCAGTGAAACGTTTTGGGAGCAGCCCCAGCATTTT	CASSETFWEQPQHF
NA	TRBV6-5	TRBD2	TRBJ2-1	TGTGCCAACAGTTATGCGGGGGGTAATGGGAATGAGCAGTTCTTC	CANSYAGGNGNEQFF
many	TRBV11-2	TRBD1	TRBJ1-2	TGTGCCAGCAGCCCCGCGGGCTCAGGGGGCGGCTATGGCTACACCTTC	CASSPAGSGGGYGYTF
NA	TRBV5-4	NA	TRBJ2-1	TGTGCCACCGGTGAGCGTAGCTCCAACAATGAGCAGTTATTC	CATGERSSNNEQLF
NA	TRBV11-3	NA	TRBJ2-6	TGTGCCTGCAGTCCCGGGAGAGGGGCCAACGTCCCGACTTTC	CACSPGRGANVPTF
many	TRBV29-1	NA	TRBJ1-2	TGCAGCCTGAGCGGGGGGCCGACTTATGGCTACACCTTC	CSLSGGPTYGYTF
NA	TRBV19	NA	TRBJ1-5	TGTGCCAGTAGTATAACCGGGAGCAATCAGCCCCAGCATTTT	CASSITGSNQPQHF
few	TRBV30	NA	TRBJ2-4	TGTGCCTGGAGTCAAGTAGGAACCAAAAACATTCAGTACTTC	CAWSQVGTKNIQYF
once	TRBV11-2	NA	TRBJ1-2	TGTACCAGCAGCCTAGTGACGGGGGGCGATGGCTACACCTTC	CTSSLVTGGDGYTF
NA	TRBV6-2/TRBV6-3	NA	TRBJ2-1	TGTGCCAGCCATCCGGATTACAATGAGCAGTTCTTC	CASHPDYNEQFF
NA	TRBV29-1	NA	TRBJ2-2	TGCAACTGTCAAAGCGGAGCCGTGGCCGGGGAGATGTTTTTT	CNCQSGAVAGEMFF
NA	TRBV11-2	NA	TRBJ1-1	TGTGCCAGCAACTTAAAGGGCGGGATTGAAGCTTTCTTT	CASNLKGGIEAFF
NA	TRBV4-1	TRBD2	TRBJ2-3	TGCGCCAGCAGCCTTCGGGCCGCTAGCGGGGGAAGCACAGATACGCAGTATTTT	CASSLRAASGGSTDTQYF
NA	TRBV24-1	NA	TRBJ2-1	TGTGCCACCAGTGGCATCACTAGGGAGGGACACGATGAGCAGTTCTTC	CATSGITREGHDEQFF
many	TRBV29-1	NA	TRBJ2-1	TGCAGCGTCGTCCGGGACTCTCAGGATGAGCAGTTCTTC	CSVVRDSQDEQFF
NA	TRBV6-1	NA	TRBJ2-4	TGTGCCAGCGGTGATCCGGGGAACATTCAGTACTTC	CASGDPGNIQYF
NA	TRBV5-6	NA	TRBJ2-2	TGTGCCAGCAGCTTATGGATCGGGACCACCGGGGAGCTGTTTTTT	CASSLWIGTTGELFF
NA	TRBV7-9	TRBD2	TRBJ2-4	TGTGCCAGCAGCCCTCTTGGAGGGAGGGGTACCAAAAACATTCAGTACTTC	CASSPLGGRGTKNIQYF
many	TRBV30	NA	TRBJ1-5	TGTGCCTGGAGCCGTACCCGGGGGCCCCAGCATTTT	CAWSRTRGPQHF
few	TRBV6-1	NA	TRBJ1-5	TGTGCCAGCAGGGGGAGGGGCACTCCGTACAATCAGCCCCAGCATTTT	CASRGRGTPYNQPQHF
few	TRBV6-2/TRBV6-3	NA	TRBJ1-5	TGTGCCAGCAGTTCCTTGGGCAATCAGCCCCAGCATTTT	CASSSLGNQPQHF
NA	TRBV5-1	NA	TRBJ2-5	TGCGCCAGCAGCTTCCTCGGGCGGAACCAGGAGACCCAGTACTTC	CASSFLGRNQETQYF
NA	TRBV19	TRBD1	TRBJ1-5	TGTGCCAGTAGTATAGGGACAGGGGGCTGGCAGCCCCAGCATTTT	CASSIGTGGWQPQHF
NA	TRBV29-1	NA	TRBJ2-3	TGCAGTTCCTACCAGGAGGGAGACTGGACAGATACGCAGTATTTT	CSSYQEGDWTDTQYF
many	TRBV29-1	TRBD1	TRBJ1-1	TGCAGCGGGGACAGAGCTATGAACACTGAAGCTTTCTTT	CSGDRAMNTEAFF
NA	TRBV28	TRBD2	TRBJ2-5	TGTGCCAGCAGCGGGGCTAGCGGGAGACGAGAGACCCAGTACTTC	CASSGASGRRETQYF
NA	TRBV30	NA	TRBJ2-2	TGTACCTGGAGTGTAATTTACGGGGAGCTGTTTTTT	CTWSVIYGELFF
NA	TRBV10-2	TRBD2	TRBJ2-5	TGCGCCAGCAGTGGAGGCCCCGAGGGACTAGCGGGTATATTTTCAGAAGAGACCCAGTACTTC	CASSGGPEGLAGIFSEETQYF
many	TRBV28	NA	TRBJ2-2	TGTGCCAGCAGCCCGGGACCGTTGAACACCGGGGAGCTGTTTTTT	CASSPGPLNTGELFF